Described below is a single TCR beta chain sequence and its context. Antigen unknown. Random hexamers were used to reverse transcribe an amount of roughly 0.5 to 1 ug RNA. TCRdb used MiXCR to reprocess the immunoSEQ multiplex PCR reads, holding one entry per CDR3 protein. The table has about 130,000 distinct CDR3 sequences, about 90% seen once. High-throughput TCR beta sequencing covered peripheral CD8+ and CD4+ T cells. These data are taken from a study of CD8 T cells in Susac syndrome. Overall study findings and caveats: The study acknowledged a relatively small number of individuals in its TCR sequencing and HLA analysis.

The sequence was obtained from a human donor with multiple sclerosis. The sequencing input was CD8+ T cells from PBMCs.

CDR3 amino acids: CASSYGGDSGEAFF. For the CDR3, the DNA is TGTGCCAGCAGTTACGGAGGGGACAGTGGTGAAGCTTTCTTT. The J gene is TRBJ1-1, the V gene TRBV6-5, with 7 bases aligning to TRBD1. This CDR3 is built from 14 residues. Trimming cost V 2 bases and J 7 bases; bases outside gene matches: 7. Germline V lookup: CDR1 MNHEY, CDR2 SVGAGI.